Sequencing of this T cell receptor (beta chain) was carried out in a study of T cell clonality in common variable immunodeficiency. Ten or more counts support this clone. The CDR3 end falls 3 residues outside the read, so it is completed with the germline J gene. The assay was immunoSEQ multiplex PCR, and TCRdb's table has in-frame clones only and misses some. The data show around 57,000 clones, with none appearing a single time. Germline CDR1 SGHRS, CDR2 YFSETQ. This CDR3 is 15 amino acids long. V trimming: 0 bases; J trimming: 5 bases; junction bases outside the gene matches: 6. Material: peripheral blood mononuclear cells. This sequence was found in a person between 18 and 70 years old in good health. V is TRBV5-1 and J is TRBJ2-7; 9 nucleotides agree with TRBD2. CDR3 protein: CASSLDRGLADEQYF. The part of the CDR3 DNA that was read is TGCGCCAGCAGCTTGGACAGGGGACTAGCTGACGAG.